This record covers a single T cell receptor beta chain. The sample is drawn from a study of blood T cells in healthy people across ages. Using a J-beta primer mix together with a sample-barcoded 5' primer, a second PCR was run for roughly 6 to 12 cycles. One entry per CDR3 protein results from TCRdb running MiXCR on the 5' RACE reads. There are about 580,000 distinct CDR3 sequences in the sample; around half occur only once, and approximately 23% lies in the top ten. This receptor was taken from a man older than 75 in good health. The sequencing input was blood.

As DNA, the CDR3 is TGTGCCAGCAGTGATGCGGGAGCGCAGTATTTT. Its protein is CASSDAGAQYF. The chain carries TRBV2 and TRBJ2-3, with 7 bases lining up with TRBD2. With 3 bases clipped from V and 10 bases from J, the junction kept 1 base outside the gene matches. The CDR3 extends over 11 amino acids. Looked up from germline, CDR1 is SNHLY and CDR2 is FYNNEI.